These T cell receptor beta chains were read from a single sample in a study of cytomegalovirus exposure and HLA in healthy donors. Clones were read by immunoSEQ multiplex PCR, and TCRdb kept only the in-frame ones, dropping some. The sample totals over 40,000 clones. The specimen sequenced was PBMCs. These receptors originate from a woman aged 40 to 49 in good health and CMV-seronegative. The CDR3 runs from the conserved cysteine through the conserved F or W.

TRBJ1-2	TRBV5-6	CASSLLYREYGYTF
TRBJ2-1	TRBV29-1	CSGALFYEQFF
TRBJ1-2	TRBV4-2	CASSQEDRDYYGYTF
TRBJ2-1	TRBV11-3	CASSPRTSGRRYNEQFF
TRBJ1-2	TRBV5-1	CASSSVDRGKVYGYTF
TRBJ2-3	TRBV14	CASSQGSGSTDTQYF
TRBJ2-5	TRBV28	CASSLPGVQETQYF
TRBJ2-7	TRBV7-8	CASSIDDRVKYF
TRBJ2-7	TRBV9	CASSAQERDNYEQYF
TRBJ2-5	TRBV9	CASSIASGTSGADQETQYF
TRBJ2-3	TRBV6-6	CASRPWGQARTQYF
TRBJ2-3	TRBV19	CASSSWTSGASTDTQYF
TRBJ1-4	TRBV29-1	CSGRKGATTNEKLFF
TRBJ1-1	TRBV27	CASSFGGLAEAFF
TRBJ2-1	TRBV29-1	CSVDGAITEQFF
TRBJ2-1	TRBV19	CASARGNNDNEQFF
TRBJ1-5	TRBV25-1	CASSESGKTSNQPQHF
TRBJ1-2	TRBV27	CASSHSGTGDGGYTF
TRBJ1-1	TRBV15	CATSSPATGVAFF
TRBJ1-2	TRBV5-4	CASSPGQTRTTGYTF
TRBJ1-6	TRBV5-1	CASSLGERGLEPLHF
TRBJ1-1	TRBV9	CASSVDVLNIEAFF
TRBJ2-6	TRBV5-1	CASSSQGVGGANVLTF
TRBJ2-5	TRBV18	CASSRTGGGKETQYF
TRBJ2-5	TRBV11-1	CASSISTYQETQYF
TRBJ2-5	TRBV30	CAWSPHHTGGGQETQYF
TRBJ2-1	TRBV9	CASSVGDRGNEQFF
TRBJ1-6	TRBV6-5	CASSKQGRDSPLHF
TRBJ1-4	TRBV30	CAWSVNGGNEKLFF
TRBJ1-1	TRBV7-3	CASSLHPGLNTEAFF
TRBJ2-1	TRBV6-1	CASSEEGTGNFHNEQFF
TRBJ1-1	TRBV6-1	CASSEGPGSPGGAFF
TRBJ2-6	TRBV19	CASSMLGRGSGANVLTF
TRBJ1-4	TRBV25-1	CASSRQGVREKLFF
TRBJ1-3	TRBV6-6	CASSYPQGTGNTIYF
TRBJ2-3	TRBV5-4	CASSGEATDTQYF
TRBJ1-3	TRBV5-6	CASSRLTGAGNTIYF
TRBJ2-3	TRBV23-1	CASSRHTKLQYF
TRBJ2-1	TRBV7-6	CASSYSRGGTGGNEQFF
TRBJ1-1	TRBV18	CASSQGTVNTEAFF
TRBJ2-1	TRBV9	CASSVATSGGYNEQFF
TRBJ1-1	TRBV19	CASSIRGRTEAFF
TRBJ1-2	TRBV4-1	CASSQGYAGLVDYGYTF
TRBJ2-5	TRBV19	CASSKGDQETQYF
TRBJ1-2	TRBV5-1	CASSLEGHGYGYTF
TRBJ2-5	TRBV7-6	CASSLVLAGKGTQYF
TRBJ2-3	TRBV10-3	CAISSGQGDLTDTQYF
TRBJ2-4	TRBV4-2	CASSPDIVNIQYF
TRBJ1-3	TRBV4-1	CASSRPGQGRVNTIYF
TRBJ2-5	TRBV2	CASSGFGGAGETQYF
TRBJ1-4	TRBV7-3	CASSSTGGSEKLFF
TRBJ2-7	TRBV7-9	CASSLVTGTGPVYEQYF
TRBJ2-5	TRBV29-1	CSVEGSGGWVETQYF
TRBJ2-1	TRBV5-1	CASSLGQVDNEQFF
TRBJ2-5	TRBV7-9	CASSLVQVHFETQYF
TRBJ1-2	TRBV20-1	CSARVERGYTF
TRBJ1-5	TRBV23-1	CATPGGSNQPQHF
TRBJ2-3	TRBV5-1	CASSLWGTSGQSTDTQYF
TRBJ2-2	TRBV18	CASSERFTGELFF